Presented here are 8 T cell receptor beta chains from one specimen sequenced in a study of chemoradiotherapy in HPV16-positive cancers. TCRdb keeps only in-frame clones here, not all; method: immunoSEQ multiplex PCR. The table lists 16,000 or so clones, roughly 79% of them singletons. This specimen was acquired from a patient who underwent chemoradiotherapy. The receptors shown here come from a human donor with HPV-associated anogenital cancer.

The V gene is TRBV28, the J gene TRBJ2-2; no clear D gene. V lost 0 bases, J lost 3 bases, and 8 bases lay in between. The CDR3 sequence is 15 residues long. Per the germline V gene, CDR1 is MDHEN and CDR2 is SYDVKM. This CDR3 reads CASSLWQADTGELFF. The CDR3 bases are TGTGCCAGCAGTTTATGGCAGGCCGACACCGGGGAGCTGTTTTTT.

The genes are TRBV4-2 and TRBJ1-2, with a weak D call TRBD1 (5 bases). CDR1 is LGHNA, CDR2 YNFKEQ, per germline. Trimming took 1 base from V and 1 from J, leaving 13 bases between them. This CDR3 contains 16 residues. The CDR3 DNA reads TGTGCCAGCAGCCAAGTCGGTGAAGGGGTTAACTATGGCTACACCTTC. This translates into CASSQVGEGVNYGYTF.

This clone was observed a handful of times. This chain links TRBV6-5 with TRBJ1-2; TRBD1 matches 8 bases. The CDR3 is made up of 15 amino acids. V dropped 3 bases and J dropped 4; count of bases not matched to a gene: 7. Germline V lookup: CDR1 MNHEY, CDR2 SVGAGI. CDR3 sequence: CASSYGSGGSYGYTF. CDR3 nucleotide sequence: TGTGCCAGCAGTTATGGGTCAGGGGGCTCCTATGGCTACACCTTC.

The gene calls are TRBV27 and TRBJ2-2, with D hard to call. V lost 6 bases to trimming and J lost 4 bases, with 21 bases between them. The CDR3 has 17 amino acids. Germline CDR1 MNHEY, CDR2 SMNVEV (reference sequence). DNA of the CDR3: TGTGCCAGCAGAATACGAGCCCATCGTAGCATCACCGGGGAGCTGTTTTTT. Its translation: CASRIRAHRSITGELFF.

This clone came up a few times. CDR3 residues: CASSERTGRAEAFF. DNA of the CDR3: TGTGCCAGCAGTGAGAGGACAGGGAGAGCTGAAGCTTTCTTT. This rearrangement joins TRBV2 to TRBJ1-1; 8 bases line up with TRBD1. The CDR3 has 14 amino acids. J gave up 6 bases and V 3 bases, and 6 bases lay outside the gene matches. Germline CDR1 is SNHLY and CDR2 is FYNNEI.

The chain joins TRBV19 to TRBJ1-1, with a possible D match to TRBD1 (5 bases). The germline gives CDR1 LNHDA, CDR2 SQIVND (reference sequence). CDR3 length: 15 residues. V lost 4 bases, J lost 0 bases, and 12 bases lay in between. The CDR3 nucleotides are TGTGCCAGTAGTACCCCACAGGAGATGAACACTGAAGCTTTCTTT. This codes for CASSTPQEMNTEAFF.

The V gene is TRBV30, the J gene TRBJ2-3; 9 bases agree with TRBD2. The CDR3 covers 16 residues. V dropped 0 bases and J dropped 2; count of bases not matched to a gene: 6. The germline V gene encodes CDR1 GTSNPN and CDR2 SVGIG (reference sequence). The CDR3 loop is CAWSVKRGAYTDTQYF. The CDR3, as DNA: TGTGCCTGGAGTGTGAAGCGGGGGGCCTACACAGATACGCAGTATTTT.

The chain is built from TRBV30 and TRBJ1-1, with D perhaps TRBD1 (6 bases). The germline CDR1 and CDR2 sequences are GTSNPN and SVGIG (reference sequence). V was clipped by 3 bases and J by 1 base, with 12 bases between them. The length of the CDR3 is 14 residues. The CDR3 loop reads CAWSRGRGNTEAFF. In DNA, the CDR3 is TGTGCCTGGAGCAGGGGCCGGGGGAACACTGAAGCTTTCTTT.